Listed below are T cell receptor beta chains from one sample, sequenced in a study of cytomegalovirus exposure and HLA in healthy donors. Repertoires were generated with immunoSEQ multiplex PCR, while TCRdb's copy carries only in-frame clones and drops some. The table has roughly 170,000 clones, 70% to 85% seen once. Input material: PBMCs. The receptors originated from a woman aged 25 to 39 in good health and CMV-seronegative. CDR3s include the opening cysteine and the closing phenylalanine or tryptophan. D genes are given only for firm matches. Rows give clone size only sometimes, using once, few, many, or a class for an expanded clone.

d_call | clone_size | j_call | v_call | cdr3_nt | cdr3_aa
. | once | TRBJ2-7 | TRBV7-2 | TGTGCCAGCAGCGCAAGGGCCGGGGACGAGCAGTACTTC | CASSARAGDEQYF
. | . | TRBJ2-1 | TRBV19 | TGTGCCACCGAAAGGGGGGGGAGGACCTACAATGAGCAGTTCTTC | CATERGGRTYNEQFF
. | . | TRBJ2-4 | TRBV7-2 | TGTGCCAGCACCCATAGACTAGCCAAAAACATTCAGTACTTC | CASTHRLAKNIQYF
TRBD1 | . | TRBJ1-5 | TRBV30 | TGTGCCTGGAGTGTCGGGGCAGGGGGGACTCAGCCCCAGCATTTT | CAWSVGAGGTQPQHF
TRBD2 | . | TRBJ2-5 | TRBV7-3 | TGTGCCAGCAGCTTAAATCAGGGAGGGCCAGAGACCCAGTACTTC | CASSLNQGGPETQYF
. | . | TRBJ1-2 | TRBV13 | TGTGCCAGCAGCTTGATAAAGGGGGTCGACTATGGCTACACCTTC | CASSLIKGVDYGYTF
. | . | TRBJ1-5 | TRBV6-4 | TGTGCCAGCAGCGGTAATCGCTACGAGCCCCAGCATTTT | CASSGNRYEPQHF
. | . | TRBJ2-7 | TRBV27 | TGTGCCAGCAGGCCTATGGGGGCCTCCTACGAGCAGTACTTC | CASRPMGASYEQYF
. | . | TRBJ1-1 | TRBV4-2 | TGTGCCAGCAGCCCCTTGACAGGGAACACTGAAGCTTTCTTT | CASSPLTGNTEAFF
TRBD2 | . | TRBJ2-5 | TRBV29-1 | TGCAGCGCGATGGGAGGGGCTCCAGAGACCCAGTACTTC | CSAMGGAPETQYF
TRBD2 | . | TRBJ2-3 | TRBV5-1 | TGCGCCAGCAGCTTGGGGCTAGCGGGAGGAGAAGATACGCAGTATTTT | CASSLGLAGGEDTQYF
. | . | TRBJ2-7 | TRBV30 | TGTGCCCTATGGCGGCCGCCATCCTACGAGCAGTACTTC | CALWRPPSYEQYF
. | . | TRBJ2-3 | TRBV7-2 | TGTGCCAGCAGCTTAGTCCCTAGCGCCACAGATACGCAGTATTTT | CASSLVPSATDTQYF